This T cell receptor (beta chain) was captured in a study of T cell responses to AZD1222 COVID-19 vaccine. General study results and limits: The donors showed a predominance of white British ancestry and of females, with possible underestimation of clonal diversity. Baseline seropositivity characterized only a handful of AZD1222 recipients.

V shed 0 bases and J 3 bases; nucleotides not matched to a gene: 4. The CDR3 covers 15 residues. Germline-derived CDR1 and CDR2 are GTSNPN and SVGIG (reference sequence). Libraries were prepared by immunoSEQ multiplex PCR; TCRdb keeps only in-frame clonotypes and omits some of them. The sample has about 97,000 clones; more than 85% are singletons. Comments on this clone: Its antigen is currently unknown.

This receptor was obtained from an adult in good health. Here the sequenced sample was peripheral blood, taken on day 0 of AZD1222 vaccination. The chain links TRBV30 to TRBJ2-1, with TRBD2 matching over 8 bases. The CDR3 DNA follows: TGTGCCTGGAGTGTACCAACTAGCGGCTACAATGAGCAGTTCTTC. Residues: CAWSVPTSGYNEQFF.